These T cell receptor beta chains were read from a single sample in a study of graft-versus-host responses after intestinal transplantation. TCRdb keeps only in-frame clones here, not all; method: immunoSEQ multiplex PCR. Here the sample spans roughly 13,000 clones, roughly 30% being singletons. Sequences were derived from alloreactive CD4+ T cells from a mixed lymphocyte reaction culture, sampled before intestinal transplant. These receptors were obtained from a human patient who received an intestinal transplant. The conserved cysteine and the conserved F or W are not part of the CDR3 here. The D gene is left open where the match is weak. Only part of the rows carry a size: once, few, many, or a class if the clone is expanded.

few | NA | 10 | TRBJ2-4 | TRBV6-1 | ASSEVSGIQY
NA | TRBD1 | 14 | TRBJ2-7 | TRBV28 | ASSRGPGTVTYEQY
NA | NA | 12 | TRBJ1-2 | TRBV6-5 | ASSYSAGYYGYT
NA | NA | 13 | TRBJ1-2 | TRBV7-6 | ASSLAVGSGSGYT
few | NA | 15 | TRBJ2-6 | TRBV19 | ASSIGRIRSGANVLT
few | TRBD2 | 12 | TRBJ2-7 | TRBV7-9 | ASSPSGRANEQY
NA | TRBD2 | 11 | TRBJ2-7 | TRBV5-4 | ASSFLAGGEQY
few | NA | 9 | TRBJ2-7 | TRBV9 | ASSVPGEQY
few | TRBD2 | 14 | TRBJ2-1 | TRBV11-2 | ASSLRLAGDYNEQF
NA | NA | 14 | TRBJ2-3 | TRBV27 | ASSLSLAKGTDTQY
NA | NA | 13 | TRBJ2-5 | TRBV5-1 | ASSSDGGKQETQY
few | NA | 11 | TRBJ1-4 | TRBV18 | ASSPATNEKLF
few | TRBD2 | 15 | TRBJ2-3 | TRBV7-6 | ASSLGLAGGPWDTQY
NA | NA | 12 | TRBJ2-2 | TRBV28 | ATLQETTTGELF
few | NA | 12 | TRBJ2-7 | TRBV18 | ASSPQGGLYEQY
few | NA | 9 | TRBJ1-1 | TRBV28 | ASSLVDRAF
NA | TRBD1 | 18 | TRBJ2-4 | TRBV14 | ASSQARTGAARLAKNIQY
NA | NA | 12 | TRBJ2-2 | TRBV19 | ASSIRPAGGELF
NA | NA | 9 | TRBJ2-5 | TRBV5-6 | ASSYQETQY
NA | TRBD1 | 11 | TRBJ1-2 | TRBV6-5 | ASSSNRGHGYT
few | NA | 10 | TRBJ1-2 | TRBV10-3 | ASRPQGFGYT
NA | TRBD2 | 13 | TRBJ2-1 | TRBV25-1 | ASSLAGGLSDEQF
few | NA | 12 | TRBJ2-3 | TRBV7-3 | ASSLSGATDTQY
few | TRBD2 | 12 | TRBJ2-7 | TRBV7-9 | ASSGLAGGPQQY
few | NA | 12 | TRBJ2-7 | TRBV29-1 | SVEKDRGTDEQY
NA | NA | 13 | TRBJ1-4 | TRBV5-1 | ASSLDGTTNEKLF
medium-sized | NA | 13 | TRBJ1-4 | TRBV6-6 | ASIRTPYTSEKLF
NA | NA | 15 | TRBJ2-6 | TRBV5-6 | ASSLLQTFSGANVLT
NA | NA | 12 | TRBJ2-3 | TRBV7-8 | ASSLAGATDTQY
NA | NA | 11 | TRBJ1-5 | TRBV27 | ASRRQFYQPQH